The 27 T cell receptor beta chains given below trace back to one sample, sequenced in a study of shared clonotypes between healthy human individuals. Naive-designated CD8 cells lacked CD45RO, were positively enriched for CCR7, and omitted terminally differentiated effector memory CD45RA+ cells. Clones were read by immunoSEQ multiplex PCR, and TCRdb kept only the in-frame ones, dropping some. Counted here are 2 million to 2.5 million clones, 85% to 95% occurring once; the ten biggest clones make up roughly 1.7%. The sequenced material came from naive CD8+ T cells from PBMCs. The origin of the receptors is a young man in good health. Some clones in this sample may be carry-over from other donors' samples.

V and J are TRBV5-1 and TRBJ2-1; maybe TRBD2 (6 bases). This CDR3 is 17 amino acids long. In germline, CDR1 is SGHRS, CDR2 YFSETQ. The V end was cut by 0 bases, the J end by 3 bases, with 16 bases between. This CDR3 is CASSLGRAGSHYNEQFF. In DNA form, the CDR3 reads TGCGCCAGCAGCTTGGGGCGCGCCGGGAGTCACTACAATGAGCAGTTCTTC.

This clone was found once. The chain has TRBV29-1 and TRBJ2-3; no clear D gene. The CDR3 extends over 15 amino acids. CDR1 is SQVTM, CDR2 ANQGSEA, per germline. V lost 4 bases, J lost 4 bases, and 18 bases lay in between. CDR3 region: CSVGIPELDPDTQYF. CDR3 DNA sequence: TGCAGCGTTGGTATCCCCGAACTCGATCCAGATACGCAGTATTTT.

The CDR3 DNA reads as TGTGCCAGCAGCCAAACTAGCGCGGGCACAGATACGCAGTATTTT. Its translation: CASSQTSAGTDTQYF. This sequence joins TRBV14 and TRBJ2-3; 7 nucleotides match TRBD2. Per germline, CDR1 SGHDN and CDR2 FVKESK. The CDR3 runs 15 residues. V was clipped by 2 bases and J by 1 base; unmatched bases: 3.

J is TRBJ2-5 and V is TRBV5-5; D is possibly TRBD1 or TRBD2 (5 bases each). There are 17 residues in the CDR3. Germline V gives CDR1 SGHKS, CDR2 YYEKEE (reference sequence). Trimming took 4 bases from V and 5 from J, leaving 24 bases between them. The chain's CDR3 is CASSPAGTILNSETQYF. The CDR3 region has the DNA TGTGCCAGCAGCCCCGCTGGGACGATTTTGAATTCGGAGACCCAGTACTTC.

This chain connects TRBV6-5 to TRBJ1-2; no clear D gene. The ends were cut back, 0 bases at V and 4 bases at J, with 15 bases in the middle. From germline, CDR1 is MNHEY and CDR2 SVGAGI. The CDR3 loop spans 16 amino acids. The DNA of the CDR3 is TGTGCCAGCAGTTACTCGGTAGGTGAGGCCACCTATGGCTACACCTTC. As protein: CASSYSVGEATYGYTF.

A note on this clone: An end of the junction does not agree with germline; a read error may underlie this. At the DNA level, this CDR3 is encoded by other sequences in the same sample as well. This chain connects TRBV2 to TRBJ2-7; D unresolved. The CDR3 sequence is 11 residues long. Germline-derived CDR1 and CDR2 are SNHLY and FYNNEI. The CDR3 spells CASSEGYEQYF. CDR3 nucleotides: TGTGCCAGCAGCGAAGGGTACGAGCAGTACTTC.

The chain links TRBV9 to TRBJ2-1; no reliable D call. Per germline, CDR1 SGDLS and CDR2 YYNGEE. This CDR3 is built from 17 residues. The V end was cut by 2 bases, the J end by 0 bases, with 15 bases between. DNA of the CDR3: TGTGCCAGCAGCGTTCCTTCGGGCCTGAGCTCCTACAATGAGCAGTTCTTC. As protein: CASSVPSGLSSYNEQFF.

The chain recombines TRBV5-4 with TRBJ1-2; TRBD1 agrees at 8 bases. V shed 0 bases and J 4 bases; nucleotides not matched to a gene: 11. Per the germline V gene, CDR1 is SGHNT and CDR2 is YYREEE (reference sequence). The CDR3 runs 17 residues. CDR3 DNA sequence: TGTGCCAGCAGCTTGGACGATATAGGGACAGGACCCTATGGCTACACCTTC. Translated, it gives CASSLDDIGTGPYGYTF.

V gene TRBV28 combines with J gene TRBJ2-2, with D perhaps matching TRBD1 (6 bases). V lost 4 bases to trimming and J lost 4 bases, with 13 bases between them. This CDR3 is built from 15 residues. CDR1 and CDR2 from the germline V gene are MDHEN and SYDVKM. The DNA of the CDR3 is TGTGCCAGCAGTTCCCGACAGGATATCACCGGGGAGCTGTTTTTT. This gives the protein CASSSRQDITGELFF.

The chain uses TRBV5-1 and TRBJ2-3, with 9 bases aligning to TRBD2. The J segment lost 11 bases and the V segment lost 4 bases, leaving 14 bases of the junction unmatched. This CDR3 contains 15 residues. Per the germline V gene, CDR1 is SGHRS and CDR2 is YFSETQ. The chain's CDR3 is CASSPFPGSGGGQYF. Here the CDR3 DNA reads TGCGCCAGCAGCCCCTTCCCCGGTAGCGGGGGAGGGCAGTATTTT. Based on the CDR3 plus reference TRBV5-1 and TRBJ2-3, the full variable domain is KAGVTQTPRYLIKTRGQQVTLSCSPISGHRSVSWYQQTPGQGLQFLFEYFSETQRNKGNFPGRFSGRQFSNSRSEMNVSTLELGDSALYLCASSPFPGSGGGQYFGPGTRLTVL.

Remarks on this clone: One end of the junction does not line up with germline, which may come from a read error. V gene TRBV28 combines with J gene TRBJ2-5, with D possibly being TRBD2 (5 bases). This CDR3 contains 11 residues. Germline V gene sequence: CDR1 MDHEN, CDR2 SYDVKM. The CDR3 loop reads CASTQTSARDF. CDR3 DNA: TGTGCCAGCACCCAAACTAGTGCTCGGGACTTC.

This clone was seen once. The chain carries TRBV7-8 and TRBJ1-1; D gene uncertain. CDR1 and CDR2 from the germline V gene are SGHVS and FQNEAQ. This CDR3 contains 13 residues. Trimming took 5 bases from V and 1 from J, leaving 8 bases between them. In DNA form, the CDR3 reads TGTGCCAGCAGCGCTACAGAGAACACTGAAGCTTTCTTT. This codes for CASSATENTEAFF.

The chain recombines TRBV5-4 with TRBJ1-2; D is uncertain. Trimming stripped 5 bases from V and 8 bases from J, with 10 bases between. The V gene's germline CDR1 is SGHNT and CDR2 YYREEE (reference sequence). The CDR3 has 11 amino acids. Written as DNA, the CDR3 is TGTGCCAGCAGGACCGTACGGGGCTACACCTTC. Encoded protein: CASRTVRGYTF. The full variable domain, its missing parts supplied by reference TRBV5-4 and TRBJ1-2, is ETGVTQSPTHLIKTRGQQVTLRCSSQSGHNTVSWYQQALGQGPQFIFQYYREEENGRGNFPPRFSGLQFPNYSSELNVNALELDDSALYLCASRTVRGYTFGSGTRLTVV.

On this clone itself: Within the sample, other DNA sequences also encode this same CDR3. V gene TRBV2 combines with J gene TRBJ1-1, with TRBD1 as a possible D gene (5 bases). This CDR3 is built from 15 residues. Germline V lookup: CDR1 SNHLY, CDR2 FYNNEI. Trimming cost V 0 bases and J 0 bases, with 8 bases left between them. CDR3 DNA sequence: TGTGCCAGCAGTGAAGCCCAGGGCATGAACACTGAAGCTTTCTTT. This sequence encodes CASSEAQGMNTEAFF.

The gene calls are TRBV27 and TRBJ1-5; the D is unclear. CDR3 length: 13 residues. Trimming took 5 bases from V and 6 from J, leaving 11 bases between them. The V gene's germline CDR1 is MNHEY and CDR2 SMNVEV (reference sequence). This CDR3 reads CASSNGWGQPQHF. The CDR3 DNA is TGTGCCAGCAGTAACGGGTGGGGTCAGCCCCAGCATTTT.

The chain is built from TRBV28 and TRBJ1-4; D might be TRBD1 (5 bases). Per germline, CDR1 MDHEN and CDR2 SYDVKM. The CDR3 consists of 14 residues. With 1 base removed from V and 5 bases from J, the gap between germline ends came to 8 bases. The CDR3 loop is CASSLYGGNEKLFF. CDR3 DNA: TGTGCCAGCAGTTTATACGGGGGGAATGAAAAACTGTTTTTT.

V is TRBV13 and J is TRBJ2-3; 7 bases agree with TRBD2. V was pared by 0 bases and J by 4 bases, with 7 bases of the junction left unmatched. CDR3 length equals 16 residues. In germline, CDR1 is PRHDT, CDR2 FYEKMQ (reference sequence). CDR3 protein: CASSLGLGGSSDTQYF. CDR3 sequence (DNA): TGTGCCAGCAGCTTAGGCCTTGGCGGGAGTTCAGATACGCAGTATTTT.

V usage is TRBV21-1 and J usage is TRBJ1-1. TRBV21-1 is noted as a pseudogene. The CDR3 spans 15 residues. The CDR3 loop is CASSKAGGVSTEAFF. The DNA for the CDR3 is TGTGCCAGCAGCAAAGCTGGGGGGGTTAGCACTGAAGCTTTCTTT.

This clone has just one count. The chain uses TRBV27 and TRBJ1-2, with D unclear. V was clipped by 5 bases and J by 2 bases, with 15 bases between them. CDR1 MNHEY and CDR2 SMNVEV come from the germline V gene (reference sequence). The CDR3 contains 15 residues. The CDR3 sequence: CASSPGGRANYGYTF. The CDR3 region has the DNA TGTGCCAGCAGTCCAGGTGGGAGGGCCAACTATGGCTACACCTTC.

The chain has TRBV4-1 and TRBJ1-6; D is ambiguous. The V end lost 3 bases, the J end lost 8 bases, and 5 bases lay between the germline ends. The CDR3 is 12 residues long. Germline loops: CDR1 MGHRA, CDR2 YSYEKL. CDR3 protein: CASSHGDSPLHF. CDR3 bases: TGCGCCAGCAGCCACGGAGATTCACCCCTCCACTTT.

The CDR3: CASSYRDRAYNEQFF. CDR3 nucleotide sequence: TGTGCCAGCAGCTATCGGGACAGGGCTTACAATGAGCAGTTCTTC. The chain joins TRBV6-5 to TRBJ2-1, with 9 bases matching TRBD1. The CDR3 loop spans 15 amino acids. V was pared by 6 bases and J by 4 bases, with 7 bases of the junction left unmatched. Germline CDR1 and CDR2: MNHEY and SVGAGI.

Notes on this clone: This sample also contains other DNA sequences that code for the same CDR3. The CDR3 here is CASSSQGALSNQPQHF. The CDR3 DNA reads as TGTGCCAGCAGTTCCCAAGGGGCCCTTAGCAATCAGCCCCAGCATTTT. The rearrangement uses TRBV28 and TRBJ1-5; a weak D match, TRBD1 (5 bases). The CDR3 covers 16 residues. V was cut by 4 bases and J by 0 bases, with 13 bases left in between. Germline values: CDR1 MDHEN, CDR2 SYDVKM.

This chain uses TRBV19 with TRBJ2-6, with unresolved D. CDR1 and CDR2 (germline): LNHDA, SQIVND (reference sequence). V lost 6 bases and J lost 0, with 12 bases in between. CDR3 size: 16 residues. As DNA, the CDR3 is TGTGCCAGTAGCTTGAACTTCCGCTCTGGGGCCAACGTCCTGACTTTC. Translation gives CASSLNFRSGANVLTF.

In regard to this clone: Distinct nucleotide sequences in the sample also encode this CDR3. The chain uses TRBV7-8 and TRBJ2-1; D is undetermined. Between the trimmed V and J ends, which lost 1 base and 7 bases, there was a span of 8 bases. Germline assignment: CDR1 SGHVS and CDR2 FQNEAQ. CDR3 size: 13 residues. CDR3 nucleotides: TGTGCCAGCAGCTTAGTTTCGTGGAATGAGCAGTTCTTC. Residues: CASSLVSWNEQFF.

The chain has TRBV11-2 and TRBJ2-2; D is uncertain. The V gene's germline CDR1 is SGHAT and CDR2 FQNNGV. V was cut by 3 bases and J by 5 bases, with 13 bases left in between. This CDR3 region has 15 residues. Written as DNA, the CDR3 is TGTGCCAGCAGCTTTAGCCCCGAGTCGACCGGGGAGCTGTTTTTT. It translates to CASSFSPESTGELFF.

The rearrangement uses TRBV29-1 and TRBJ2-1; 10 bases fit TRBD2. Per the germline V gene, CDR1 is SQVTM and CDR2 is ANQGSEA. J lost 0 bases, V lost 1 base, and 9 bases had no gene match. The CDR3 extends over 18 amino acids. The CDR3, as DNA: TGCAGCGTTGAAGGCGGGACTAGCGCAAGAAGCTCCTACAATGAGCAGTTCTTC. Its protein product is CSVEGGTSARSSYNEQFF.

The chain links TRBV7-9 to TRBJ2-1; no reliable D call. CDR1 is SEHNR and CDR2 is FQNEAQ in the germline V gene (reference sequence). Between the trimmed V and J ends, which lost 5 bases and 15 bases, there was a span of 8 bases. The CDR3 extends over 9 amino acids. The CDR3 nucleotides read TGTGCCAGCAGCCGTAGGTTGTTCTTC. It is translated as CASSRRLFF.